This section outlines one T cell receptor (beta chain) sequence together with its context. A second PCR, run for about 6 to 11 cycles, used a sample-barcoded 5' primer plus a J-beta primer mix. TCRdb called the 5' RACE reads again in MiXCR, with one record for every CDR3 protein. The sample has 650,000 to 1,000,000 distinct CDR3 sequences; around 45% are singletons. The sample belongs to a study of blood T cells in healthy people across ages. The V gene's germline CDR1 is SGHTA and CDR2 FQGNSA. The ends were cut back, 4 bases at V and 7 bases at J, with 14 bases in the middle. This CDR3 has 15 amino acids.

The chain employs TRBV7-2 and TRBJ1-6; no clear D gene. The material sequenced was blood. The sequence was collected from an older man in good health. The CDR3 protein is CASSSRAAGNSPLHF. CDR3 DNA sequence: TGTGCCAGCAGCTCACGGGCGGCGGGCAATTCACCCCTCCACTTT.